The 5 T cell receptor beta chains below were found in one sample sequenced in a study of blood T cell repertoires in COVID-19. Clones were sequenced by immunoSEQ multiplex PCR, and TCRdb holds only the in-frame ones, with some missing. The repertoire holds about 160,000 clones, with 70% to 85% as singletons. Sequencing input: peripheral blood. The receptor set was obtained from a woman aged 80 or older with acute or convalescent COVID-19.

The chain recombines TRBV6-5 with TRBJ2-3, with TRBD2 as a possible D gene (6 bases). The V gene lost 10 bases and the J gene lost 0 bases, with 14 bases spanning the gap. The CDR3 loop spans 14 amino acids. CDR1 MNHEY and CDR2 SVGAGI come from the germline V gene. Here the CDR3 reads CATPLGTSTDTQYF. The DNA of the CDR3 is TGTGCCACTCCTTTAGGGACTAGCACAGATACGCAGTATTTT.

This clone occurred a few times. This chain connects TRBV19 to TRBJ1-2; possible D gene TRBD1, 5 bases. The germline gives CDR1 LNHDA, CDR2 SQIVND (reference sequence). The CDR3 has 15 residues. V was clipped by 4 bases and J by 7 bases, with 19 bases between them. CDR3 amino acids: CASSRGKDSSPGYTF. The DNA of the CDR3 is TGTGCCAGTAGTAGGGGAAAAGACAGCTCTCCTGGCTACACCTTC.

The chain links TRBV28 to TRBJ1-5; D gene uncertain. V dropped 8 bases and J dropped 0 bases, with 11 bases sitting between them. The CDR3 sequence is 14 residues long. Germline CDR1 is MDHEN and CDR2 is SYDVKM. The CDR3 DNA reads TGTGCCAGCGCCGGTCACTATAGCAATCAGCCCCAGCATTTT. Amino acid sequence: CASAGHYSNQPQHF.

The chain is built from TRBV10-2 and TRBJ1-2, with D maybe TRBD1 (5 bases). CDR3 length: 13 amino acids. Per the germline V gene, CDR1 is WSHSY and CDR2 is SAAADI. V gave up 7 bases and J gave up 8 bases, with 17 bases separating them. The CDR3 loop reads CASIAGSRGGYTF. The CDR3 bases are TGCGCCAGCATTGCGGGATCTAGGGGCGGCTACACCTTC.

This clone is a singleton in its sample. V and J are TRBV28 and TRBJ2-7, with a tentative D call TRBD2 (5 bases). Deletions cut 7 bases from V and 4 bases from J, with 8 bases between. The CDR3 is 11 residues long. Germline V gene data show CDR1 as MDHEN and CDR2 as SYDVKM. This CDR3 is CASTTTYEQYF. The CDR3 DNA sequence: TGTGCCAGCACGACTACTTACGAGCAGTACTTC.